This T cell receptor (beta chain) originates from a study of regulatory T cells in long-lasting Graves disease (dated by TCRdb to the early 2020s). Concerning the study at large: Antithyroid drugs had been taken for less than 3 months by newly diagnosed Graves' disease patients. A total of 33 samples underwent TCR sequencing, from about 13 patients with persistent Graves' disease and 20 patients with newly diagnosed Graves' disease. The study took place in China and was registered as a clinical trial. Persistent Graves' disease patients were compared with newly diagnosed Graves' disease patients by peripheral blood TCR sequencing and RNA sequencing. The investigation overall reported the following: Because the primary lesion, thyroid tissue, could not be accessed, the study looked at peripheral blood alone. A larger number of public clonotypes was shared among persistent patients (under 3,000) than among newly diagnosed patients (more than 850). The authors noted that the small sample size was a limitation that may lower accuracy. Sequencing and analysis were restricted to the TCR beta chain. TRBV28, TRBJ1-2 and TRBJ2-5 were preferentially used in persistent disease, while TRBV20-1 and TRBJ2-1 were favored in newly diagnosed disease. Compared with newly diagnosed patients, persistent Graves' disease patients had lower TCR Shannon entropy and fewer highly expanded clones, which suggests clonal expansion.

The time point label, as the study defines it: newly diagnosed GD, antithyroid drugs for less than 3 months. For both TCR sequencing and RNA sequencing, RNA was extracted from PBMCs using TRIzol. Graves' disease was diagnosed according to American Thyroid Association guidelines. The patients came from an endocrinology department in Xi'an, China. Each patient gave about 10 milliliters of peripheral blood, collected in an EDTA anticoagulant tube. Ficoll Paque Plus density gradient separation was used to isolate PBMCs, and no additional T cell sorting was done. An Agilent 2100 Bioanalyzer and agarose gel were used to assess RNA quality, and a NanoDrop 2000 was used to measure RNA concentration. As concerns this clonotype: The antigen this receptor binds is unknown. Base qualities are not recorded, but no much larger clone differs from it by a single base.

Including cysteine and phenylalanine, the CDR3 has 16 amino acids. The retained sequence is limited to the CDR3, 48 bases, with the frame set at the first base. CDR1 is given as DFQATT and CDR2 as SNEGSKA, both from the germline V gene (reference sequence). V loses 0 bases at its end and J loses 2 bases; junction bases beyond the gene matches: 7. The library was generated by multiplex PCR. Sequenced using an Illumina HiSeq 4000. CDR3 regions were amplified by Arm-PCR with iRepertoire HTBI primers to construct TCR beta libraries. Before sequencing, the PCR products went through gel purification. Regarding the original processing steps: Gene usage analysis of CDR3 amino acid clonotypes relied on the approximately 60 TRBV and fewer than 15 TRBJ segments identified across samples. COPE and FqMerger were used to merge the filtered high-quality paired reads into contigs. Contigs were aligned with BLAST to IMGT TRBV, TRBD and TRBJ reference genes, and CDR3 was defined per IMGT. Clonotypes above 0.1% frequency were classified as highly expanded clones. Shannon entropy was used to measure repertoire diversity, and the Gini coefficient was used to measure V-J evenness. Clonotypes shared by more than one individual were considered public. Clones were called with MiXCR by TCRdb after fastp trimmed the public reads at Q25, and only in-frame beta chains were retained. When rows share a CDR3 protein, they turn into one entry using the most common DNA and genes. It is TCRdb's table, rather than the study itself, that gives the V and J calls and clone size. The sample contains 500,000 or so distinct CDR3 sequences, more than 15% of them found a single time. The ten most abundant clones make up more than 20% of the sample.

The sample also formed part of further work on T cells in Graves' hyperthyroidism and ophthalmopathy. In that second paper, the authors write: Stable Graves' hyperthyroidism was defined as the absence of progression to ophthalmopathy over 18 months of follow-up. Hyperthyroidism patients were aged 18 to 65 years and newly diagnosed, with disease duration of less than 2 months. Exclusion was applied to patients with uncontrolled infections, other autoimmune diseases, pregnancy or lactation. Diagnoses were established on the basis of clinical symptoms, serum thyroxine and TRAb, thyroid ultrasound, and orbital computed tomography. For the first round of RT-PCR on the TCR CDR3, the HTBI primer set was used together with the Qiagen OneStep RT-PCR kit. Most expanded thyroid clonotypes (frequency above 0.001) were also found in blood, which suggests that blood repertoires may mirror thyroid immune responses. In cross-validation, a model built on a 13 V-J signature told ophthalmopathy apart from stable hyperthyroidism with under 90% sensitivity and approximately 81% specificity, and in testing the same model reached 80%/75%. During validation, the model predicted progression to ophthalmopathy a median of approximately 7 months ahead of onset, with more than 55% sensitivity and less than 85% specificity. TCR V-J signatures able to tell the groups apart were searched for in a discovery cohort of around 95 patients, of whom around 42 had Graves' ophthalmopathy and 55 to 60 had stable Graves' hyperthyroidism. Prospective prediction of ophthalmopathy was tested in an independent validation cohort of fewer than 20 hyperthyroidism patients and 17 patients who later progressed to ophthalmopathy. The approximately 98 discovery patients were randomly divided into training and test sets at a 7:3 ratio. In addition, the study compared T-cell repertoires in thyroid tissue and in blood from a handful of Graves' hyperthyroidism patients. After blood sampling, hyperthyroidism patients were treated with methimazole at a starting dose of 30 mg daily, and ophthalmopathy patients were treated with high-dose intravenous methylprednisolone. A second multiplex PCR round built the libraries, followed by size selection and purification. Paired-end sequencing of the libraries was performed with 100 bp reads on an Illumina HiSeq2000. SOAPnuke was used to process the raw data, with reads discarded if the reads contained adapters or uncalled bases, had a mean Phred below 15, or lacked an exact constant-primer or identifier match. COPE v1.2.5 was used to merge high-quality paired reads, and clonotypes were defined as unique nucleotide sequences. Clonotypes were aligned to IMGT TRBV, TRBD and TRBJ reference segments using MiTCR v1.1. Only V-J combinations with frequency above 0.0001, covering approximately 99% of repertoires, were analysed. The TCS score was defined as the ratio of F50 (clonal expansion) to E x V (chaos), calculated using BLOSUM62-based TCRdist between CDR3 peptides within each V-J. Welch's t-statistics and random forest reduced around 520 V-J features to about 13, which were used in a naive Bayes classifier (R e1071). No statistical method was used to set the sample size in advance, and investigators knew the group allocation. The paper describes TCR Vbeta CDR3 sequencing of roughly 130 peripheral blood samples, made up of some 40 ophthalmopathy patients, roughly 72 hyperthyroidism patients and 17 progressor patients.

Recombination linked TRBV20-1 to TRBJ2-5, and 9 junctional nucleotides match TRBD2. This sequence was found in a woman aged 40-60 years with Graves disease. Donor details come from another sample of the same person, matched by shared clones. Here the sequenced sample was peripheral blood mononuclear cells (PBMCs), taken at new diagnosis, from a patient treated with antithyroid drugs. The CDR3 amino acid sequence is: CSARDQRGGVQETQYF. The bases are TGCAGTGCTAGAGATCAGCGCGGGGGGGTTCAAGAGACCCAGTACTTC.